Below, 5 T cell receptor beta chains from the same sample are listed, as sequenced in a study of long-term antiretroviral therapy in people with HIV. Running of the v3.0 immunoSEQ assay took place at survey level. Here immunoSEQ multiplex PCR was the method, and the copy in TCRdb shows in-frame clones only, minus some. The sample consists of roughly 27,000 clones, 75% to 90% of them appearing once. Sample: unsorted PBMCs, taken 2.3 years after starting antiretroviral therapy. These receptors all come from a man aged 35 to 55 with HIV.

The sample holds one count of this clone. The rearrangement links TRBV15 to TRBJ1-1; D gene unclear. The CDR3 runs 16 residues. Germline lookup yields CDR1 LNHNV and CDR2 YYDKDF (reference sequence). The V end lost 0 bases, the J end lost 1 base, and 12 bases lay between the germline ends. CDR3 protein: CATSRDLPRRNTEAFF. The CDR3 bases are TGTGCCACCAGCAGAGATCTCCCAAGGAGGAACACTGAAGCTTTCTTT.

The V gene is TRBV7-3, the J gene TRBJ1-1; no definite D call. The CDR3 has 17 residues. Trimming took 4 bases from V and 0 from J, leaving 18 bases between them. CDR1 is SGHTA, CDR2 FQGTGA, per germline. In DNA, the CDR3 is TGTGCCAGCAGCTCTAGGACGGGAAAGATCATGAACACTGAAGCTTTCTTT. The encoded protein is CASSSRTGKIMNTEAFF.

For this clone: At one boundary the junction diverges from the germline segment, which might be a read error. The chain links TRBV11-2 to TRBJ2-7; no clear D. Germline CDR1 SGHAT, CDR2 FQNNGV. The CDR3 contains 13 residues. Here the CDR3 DNA reads TGTGCCAGCAGCTTAGATTCCCAGGCCGTATTCGCTTTC. Residues: CASSLDSQAVFAF.

The genes are TRBV25-1 and TRBJ2-3; D may be TRBD2 (6 bases). Trimming pared 1 base from V and 3 bases from J, leaving 14 bases between. There are 16 residues in the CDR3. CDR1 is MGHDK and CDR2 is SYGVNS in the germline V gene. DNA of the CDR3: TGTGCCAGCAGTGAATTATCGGTGGAGGGAACAGATACGCAGTATTTT. Translated, it gives CASSELSVEGTDTQYF.

The chain combines TRBV9 with TRBJ2-7, with D possibly being TRBD2 (5 bases). Germline V gene lookup returns CDR1 SGDLS and CDR2 YYNGEE. The CDR3 is 13 amino acids. Trimming stripped 1 base from V and 6 bases from J, with 11 bases between. CDR3 residues: CASSVYHGGEQYF. The CDR3 DNA reads as TGTGCCAGCAGCGTATATCACGGAGGCGAGCAGTACTTC. The full variable domain, in which reference TRBV9 and TRBJ2-7 provide the parts outside the CDR3, is DSGVTQTPKHLITATGQRVTLRCSPRSGDLSVYWYQQSLDQGLQFLIQYYNGEERAKGNILERFSAQQFPDLHSELNLSSLELGDSALYFCASSVYHGGEQYFGPGTRLTVT.